A selection of T cell receptor beta chains follows, all from one sample in a study of tumor and adjacent non-tumor tissue in lung cancer. TCRdb ran MiXCR on the multiplex PCR reads and lists one entry per CDR3 protein. The sample contains about 110,000 distinct CDR3 sequences, 50% to 70% of which appear only once. Input material: distant non-tumor lung tissue. The receptors were gathered from a man aged 60 to 69 with non-small cell lung cancer. CDR3s include the opening cysteine and the closing phenylalanine or tryptophan. The order of the fields is D gene, clone size, J gene, V gene, CDR3 DNA, CDR3 protein. The D gene is left open where the match is weak. Part of the rows lack a size; the others show once, few, many or a class for expanded clones.

d_call: .
clone_size: many
j_call: TRBJ2-5
v_call: TRBV28
cdr3_nt: TGTGCCAGCACCTCTCGGGACTGGCGAGGCGAGACCCAGTACTTC
cdr3_aa: CASTSRDWRGETQYF

d_call: .
clone_size: many
j_call: TRBJ1-5
v_call: TRBV19
cdr3_nt: TGTGCCAGTAGTATTCTTCAGGGTCAGTCAAGTTACCGTCAGCCCCAGCATTTT
cdr3_aa: CASSILQGQSSYRQPQHF

d_call: TRBD2
clone_size: .
j_call: TRBJ2-1
v_call: TRBV13
cdr3_nt: TGTGTAAGCAGCTTTCTTCTAGCGGGGGGTTCCTCCTACAATGAGCAGTTCTTC
cdr3_aa: CVSSFLLAGGSSYNEQFF

d_call: TRBD1
clone_size: .
j_call: TRBJ2-7
v_call: TRBV2
cdr3_nt: TGTGCCAGCAGCGATAACCGGGACAGGGGGTACAAGCAGTACTTC
cdr3_aa: CASSDNRDRGYKQYF

d_call: TRBD1
clone_size: .
j_call: TRBJ2-2
v_call: TRBV5-1
cdr3_nt: TGCGCCAGCACCGGGACAGCAAACACCAGGGAGCTGTTTTTT
cdr3_aa: CASTGTANTRELFF

d_call: .
clone_size: .
j_call: TRBJ2-1
v_call: TRBV11-2
cdr3_nt: TGTGCCAGCAGCTTAGAGTCAGGGCCTTGGAATGAGCAGTTCTTC
cdr3_aa: CASSLESGPWNEQFF

d_call: .
clone_size: many
j_call: TRBJ2-3
v_call: TRBV20-1
cdr3_nt: TGCAGTGCTAGGGAGCGGAGTCTAGCGTTAAGCACAGATACGCAGTATTTT
cdr3_aa: CSARERSLALSTDTQYF

d_call: TRBD1
clone_size: .
j_call: TRBJ1-3
v_call: TRBV20-1
cdr3_nt: TGCAGTGCCGAGACAGGGGGCGACGGAAACACCATATATTTT
cdr3_aa: CSAETGGDGNTIYF

d_call: .
clone_size: many
j_call: TRBJ2-3
v_call: TRBV29-1
cdr3_nt: TGCAGCGTGGGGGAGGGCACAGATACGCAGTATTTT
cdr3_aa: CSVGEGTDTQYF

d_call: TRBD1
clone_size: .
j_call: TRBJ2-7
v_call: TRBV11-1
cdr3_nt: TGTGCCAGCAGCACTGCGGGACAGGGGCGCTACGAGCAGAACTTC
cdr3_aa: CASSTAGQGRYEQNF

d_call: .
clone_size: many
j_call: TRBJ1-5
v_call: TRBV6-1
cdr3_nt: TGTGCCAGCAGTGAATTTCGGCAGGCGGCAAATCAGCCCCAGCATTTT
cdr3_aa: CASSEFRQAANQPQHF

d_call: .
clone_size: .
j_call: TRBJ2-1
v_call: TRBV12-3/TRBV12-4
cdr3_nt: TGTGCCAGCGGAGACTACATTGAGCAGTTCTTC
cdr3_aa: CASGDYIEQFF

d_call: .
clone_size: .
j_call: TRBJ2-1
v_call: TRBV11-3
cdr3_nt: TGTTCCAGCAGTCGGACTACTACGTCTACTGAGCAGTTTTTC
cdr3_aa: CSSSRTTTSTEQFF

d_call: .
clone_size: few
j_call: TRBJ2-5
v_call: TRBV11-2
cdr3_nt: TGTGCCAGCAGCGGGACCAATCTGGGAGAGACCCAGTACTTC
cdr3_aa: CASSGTNLGETQYF

d_call: TRBD1
clone_size: many
j_call: TRBJ2-1
v_call: TRBV12-3/TRBV12-4
cdr3_nt: TGTGCCAGCACTAGGTCGAACAGGGGACGTGAGCAGTTCTTC
cdr3_aa: CASTRSNRGREQFF

d_call: .
clone_size: many
j_call: TRBJ2-2
v_call: TRBV5-6
cdr3_nt: TGTGCCAGCAGCTGGAATCATAACACCGGGGAGCTGTTTTTT
cdr3_aa: CASSWNHNTGELFF

d_call: TRBD2
clone_size: medium-sized
j_call: TRBJ2-1
v_call: TRBV11-3
cdr3_nt: TGTGCCAGCAGCCCACGGACTAGACTCAATGAGCAGTTCTTC
cdr3_aa: CASSPRTRLNEQFF

d_call: .
clone_size: .
j_call: TRBJ2-1
v_call: TRBV7-9
cdr3_nt: TGTGCCAGCAGCTTATGGCTAAGTAGGAGGAATAACAATGAGCAGTTCTTC
cdr3_aa: CASSLWLSRRNNNEQFF

d_call: .
clone_size: few
j_call: TRBJ2-7
v_call: TRBV10-2
cdr3_nt: TGTGCCAGCAGTGAGTCGTTTGGACAGTCGATCATCTACGAGCAGTACTTC
cdr3_aa: CASSESFGQSIIYEQYF

d_call: TRBD2
clone_size: .
j_call: TRBJ2-7
v_call: TRBV28
cdr3_nt: TGTGCCAGCAGTCTATTGGGGCTAGCGGGGTTGGGCGAGCAGTACTTC
cdr3_aa: CASSLLGLAGLGEQYF

d_call: .
clone_size: once
j_call: TRBJ1-5
v_call: TRBV29-1
cdr3_nt: TGCAGCGTGCGACAGGACCACAATCAGCCTCAGCATTTT
cdr3_aa: CSVRQDHNQPQHF

d_call: .
clone_size: many
j_call: TRBJ1-5
v_call: TRBV12-3/TRBV12-4
cdr3_nt: TGTGCCAGCAGTTGGGCGCCCAAGCCCCAGCATTTT
cdr3_aa: CASSWAPKPQHF

d_call: TRBD2
clone_size: .
j_call: TRBJ2-2
v_call: TRBV12-3/TRBV12-4
cdr3_nt: TGTGCCAGCAGTTTTCGGGGGGGATCAACCGGGGAACTGCTTTTT
cdr3_aa: CASSFRGGSTGELLF

d_call: .
clone_size: many
j_call: TRBJ2-1
v_call: TRBV25-1
cdr3_nt: TGTGCCAGCAGTGAAACTGGCGGGGTAGATGAGCAGTTCTTC
cdr3_aa: CASSETGGVDEQFF

d_call: .
clone_size: once
j_call: TRBJ2-7
v_call: TRBV7-9
cdr3_nt: TGTGCCAGCGGGGGCACCTCCTACGGGCAGTACTTC
cdr3_aa: CASGGTSYGQYF

d_call: .
clone_size: .
j_call: TRBJ2-3
v_call: TRBV4-3
cdr3_nt: TGCGCCAGCAGCCAAGGAGCGAGCGCTAGCACAGATACGCAGTATTTT
cdr3_aa: CASSQGASASTDTQYF

d_call: .
clone_size: many
j_call: TRBJ2-1
v_call: TRBV12-3/TRBV12-4
cdr3_nt: TGTGCCAGCAGTCCTCGCGGGTTTGAGCAGTTCTTC
cdr3_aa: CASSPRGFEQFF

d_call: .
clone_size: few
j_call: TRBJ2-3
v_call: TRBV5-1
cdr3_nt: TGCGCCAGCAGCTTGGGGGGGTTCACAGATACGCAGTATTTT
cdr3_aa: CASSLGGFTDTQYF

d_call: .
clone_size: .
j_call: TRBJ2-7
v_call: TRBV20-1
cdr3_nt: TGCAGTGCTAGAGATCTGGGCAGGGGAGCCTACGAGCAGTACTTC
cdr3_aa: CSARDLGRGAYEQYF

d_call: TRBD2
clone_size: many
j_call: TRBJ2-1
v_call: TRBV11-2
cdr3_nt: TGTGCCAGCAGCTTAGATTCCTTTAGCGGGAGGAACAATGAGCAGTTCTTC
cdr3_aa: CASSLDSFSGRNNEQFF

d_call: .
clone_size: .
j_call: TRBJ2-1
v_call: TRBV2
cdr3_nt: TGTGCCAGCAGTACAAGCCCGGGGGGCCCCCAGGAGCAACTTTTCTTC
cdr3_aa: CASSTSPGGPQEQLFF

d_call: .
clone_size: many
j_call: TRBJ2-5
v_call: TRBV6-5
cdr3_nt: TGTGCCAGCAGTTACTCCGCGGGGATGGAAGAGACCCAGTACTTC
cdr3_aa: CASSYSAGMEETQYF

d_call: .
clone_size: many
j_call: TRBJ2-5
v_call: TRBV6-5
cdr3_nt: TGTGCCAGCAGTTACTACGATGCAACGGGAGTAAGGGAGACCCAGTACTTC
cdr3_aa: CASSYYDATGVRETQYF

d_call: TRBD2
clone_size: many
j_call: TRBJ2-1
v_call: TRBV6-1
cdr3_nt: TGTGCCAGCAGTCGTAGCGGGAGCTTCGGCAATGAGCAGTTCTTC
cdr3_aa: CASSRSGSFGNEQFF

d_call: .
clone_size: many
j_call: TRBJ1-6
v_call: TRBV6-1
cdr3_nt: TGTGCCAGCGTTACCGGGAATAATTCACCCCTCCACTTT
cdr3_aa: CASVTGNNSPLHF

d_call: TRBD2
clone_size: .
j_call: TRBJ2-7
v_call: TRBV6-6
cdr3_nt: TGTGGCAGCAGTCTCGTTAGCGGGGACTACGAGCAGTACTTC
cdr3_aa: CGSSLVSGDYEQYF

d_call: .
clone_size: many
j_call: TRBJ2-3
v_call: TRBV25-1
cdr3_nt: TGTGCCAGCAGTGATCTTGTGACGGAGGGCACAGATACGCAGTATTTT
cdr3_aa: CASSDLVTEGTDTQYF

d_call: .
clone_size: .
j_call: TRBJ1-1
v_call: TRBV7-2
cdr3_nt: TGTGCCAGCAGCCAAACCGGGACGGGCCTAGTGAACACTGAAGCTTTCTTT
cdr3_aa: CASSQTGTGLVNTEAFF

d_call: TRBD1
clone_size: .
j_call: TRBJ2-6
v_call: TRBV11-2
cdr3_nt: TGCGCAAGCAGCTTAGGGGGCGCAGGGGCCAACGTCATGACTTTC
cdr3_aa: CASSLGGAGANVMTF

d_call: TRBD2
clone_size: .
j_call: TRBJ2-7
v_call: TRBV20-1
cdr3_nt: TGCAGTGCTAGTTCCCCTACGACTAGCGGGAGTTACGAGCAGTACTTC
cdr3_aa: CSASSPTTSGSYEQYF

d_call: .
clone_size: once
j_call: TRBJ2-2
v_call: TRBV28
cdr3_nt: TGTGCCAACATAGGGACACTCAGCACCGGGGAGCTGTTTTTT
cdr3_aa: CANIGTLSTGELFF

d_call: .
clone_size: many
j_call: TRBJ2-7
v_call: TRBV6-1
cdr3_nt: TGTGCCAGCAGTGAAGCGGGAGAGGGTGAGCAGTACTTC
cdr3_aa: CASSEAGEGEQYF

d_call: TRBD1
clone_size: .
j_call: TRBJ2-1
v_call: TRBV13
cdr3_nt: TGTGCCAGCAGCCCCCGGGGACAGTACAATGTGCAGTTCTTC
cdr3_aa: CASSPRGQYNVQFF

d_call: .
clone_size: .
j_call: TRBJ1-4
v_call: TRBV6-5
cdr3_nt: TGTGCCAGAAGTCACTCGGGGCCTGCAACTAATGAAAAACTGTTTTTT
cdr3_aa: CARSHSGPATNEKLFF

d_call: TRBD1
clone_size: many
j_call: TRBJ2-3
v_call: TRBV5-4
cdr3_nt: TGTGCCAGCAGCTGGGGACAGGGGATTGAGGACACAGATACGCAGTATTTT
cdr3_aa: CASSWGQGIEDTDTQYF